This is a list of T cell receptor beta chains from one sample in a study of T cell responses to AZD1222 COVID-19 vaccine. Sequenced by immunoSEQ multiplex PCR; TCRdb stores in-frame clones only, minus some. The data show approximately 150,000 clones, around 91% seen once. The input for sequencing was peripheral blood, taken 28 days after the second AZD1222 dose. All receptors come from an adult who received the AZD1222 COVID-19 vaccine. CDR3s include the opening cysteine and the closing phenylalanine or tryptophan. A D gene is named only where the DNA matches it firmly. Clone size is given for some rows only: seen once, a few or many times, or a class if the clone is expanded.

CDR3: CASSNPEDRAQQETQYF; DNA: TGTGCCAGCAGCAATCCGGAGGATAGGGCCCAGCAAGAGACCCAGTACTTC; D: .; J: TRBJ2-5; V: TRBV21-1; size: once
CDR3: CASSLRDRVHGYTF; DNA: TGTGCCAGTAGCCTAAGGGACAGGGTGCATGGCTACACCTTC; D: TRBD1; J: TRBJ1-2; V: TRBV19; size: .
CDR3: CASSLTGPSYEQYF; DNA: TGTGCCAGCAGCCTTACGGGACCATCCTACGAGCAGTACTTC; D: .; J: TRBJ2-7; V: TRBV7-9; size: .
CDR3: CASSQGLAGNSYEQYF; DNA: TGTGCCAGCAGCCAAGGACTAGCGGGGAACTCCTACGAGCAGTACTTC; D: TRBD2; J: TRBJ2-7; V: TRBV7-2; size: .
CDR3: CASSLVSGRDRGQPQHF; DNA: TGTGCCAGCAGCTTAGTATCCGGCAGAGATCGGGGTCAGCCCCAGCATTTT; D: .; J: TRBJ1-5; V: TRBV7-9; size: .
CDR3: CASSQGGTSGFTDTQYF; DNA: TGTGCCAGCAGCCAGGGGGGGACTAGCGGATTCACAGATACGCAGTATTTT; D: TRBD2; J: TRBJ2-3; V: TRBV3-1/TRBV3-2; size: .
CDR3: CASSPPLAARDTQYF; DNA: TGTGCCAGCAGTCCCCCACTAGCGGCTAGAGATACGCAGTATTTT; D: TRBD2; J: TRBJ2-3; V: TRBV11-2; size: .
CDR3: CASSYSAVNTGELFF; DNA: TGTGCCAGCAGCTATTCGGCAGTGAACACCGGGGAGCTGTTTTTT; D: .; J: TRBJ2-2; V: TRBV7-9; size: .
CDR3: CASSPETRDREKLFF; DNA: TGTGCCAGCAGCCCAGAGACTAGGGACAGGGAAAAACTGTTTTTT; D: TRBD1; J: TRBJ1-4; V: TRBV7-2; size: .
CDR3: CASSQSHGNTEAFF; DNA: TGCGCCAGCAGCCAGTCGCACGGGAACACTGAAGCTTTCTTT; D: .; J: TRBJ1-1; V: TRBV4-3; size: .
CDR3: CASSQETSGSYNEQFF; DNA: TGCGCCAGCAGCCAAGAAACTAGCGGCTCCTACAATGAGCAGTTCTTC; D: TRBD2; J: TRBJ2-1; V: TRBV4-1; size: .
CDR3: CASSVRAKNIQYF; DNA: TGTGCCAGCAGCGTGAGGGCCAAAAACATTCAGTACTTC; D: .; J: TRBJ2-4; V: TRBV7-2; size: .
CDR3: CASSQGGPLSSGNTIYF; DNA: TGTGCCAGCAGCCAAGGGGGCCCACTGAGCTCTGGAAACACCATATATTTT; D: .; J: TRBJ1-3; V: TRBV3-1/TRBV3-2; size: .
CDR3: CASSLEGRMITGELFF; DNA: TGCGCCAGCAGCTTGGAGGGCAGAATGATCACCGGGGAGCTGTTTTTT; D: .; J: TRBJ2-2; V: TRBV5-1; size: .
CDR3: CASSLGRNTEAFF; DNA: TGTGCCAGCAGTTTGGGGAGGAACACTGAAGCTTTCTTT; D: .; J: TRBJ1-1; V: TRBV12-3/TRBV12-4; size: .
CDR3: CASSQDRGLAGLTDTQYF; DNA: TGCGCCAGCAGCCAAGATCGAGGACTAGCGGGGCTCACAGATACGCAGTATTTT; D: TRBD2; J: TRBJ2-3; V: TRBV4-1; size: .
CDR3: CASSKTSGGTDTQYF; DNA: TGTGCCAGCAGCAAAACTAGCGGGGGCACAGATACGCAGTATTTT; D: TRBD2; J: TRBJ2-3; V: TRBV5-4; size: .
CDR3: CACDSRNSNQPQHF; DNA: TGTGCCTGCGACAGTAGAAATAGCAATCAGCCCCAGCATTTT; D: .; J: TRBJ1-5; V: TRBV30; size: .
CDR3: CASSLQELANTGELFF; DNA: TGTGCCAGCAGCCTACAGGAACTCGCGAACACCGGGGAGCTGTTTTTT; D: .; J: TRBJ2-2; V: TRBV4-2; size: .
CDR3: CASSLEGAANTGELFF; DNA: TGTGCCAGCAGCTTAGAGGGGGCCGCGAACACCGGGGAGCTGTTTTTT; D: TRBD1; J: TRBJ2-2; V: TRBV7-2; size: .
CDR3: CASSVQGGNGYTF; DNA: TGTGCCAGCAGCGTGCAGGGAGGGAATGGCTACACCTTC; D: .; J: TRBJ1-2; V: TRBV9; size: many
CDR3: CASSPYRVGNPEETQYF; DNA: TGTGCCAGCAGCCCATACAGGGTAGGGAATCCCGAAGAGACCCAGTACTTC; D: .; J: TRBJ2-5; V: TRBV28; size: few
CDR3: CATSRDQRGGETQYF; DNA: TGTGCCACCAGCAGAGATCAGAGAGGGGGAGAGACCCAGTACTTC; D: .; J: TRBJ2-5; V: TRBV15; size: once
CDR3: CASRNLARGLNTGELFF; DNA: TGTGCCAGTAGGAACCTGGCCAGGGGGCTTAACACCGGGGAGCTGTTTTTT; D: TRBD1; J: TRBJ2-2; V: TRBV19; size: few
CDR3: CASNEPGSTDTQYF; DNA: TGTGCCAGCAATGAGCCAGGGAGCACAGATACGCAGTATTTT; D: .; J: TRBJ2-3; V: TRBV27; size: .
CDR3: CASSFSGTDTQYF; DNA: TGTGCCAGCAGTTTTAGCGGGACAGATACGCAGTATTTT; D: TRBD2; J: TRBJ2-3; V: TRBV6-6; size: .
CDR3: CASLLQGAGTQPQHF; DNA: TGTGCCAGTCTACTGCAGGGGGCCGGTACTCAGCCCCAGCATTTT; D: TRBD1; J: TRBJ1-5; V: TRBV2; size: few
CDR3: CASSQGLSGGGLSEQYF; DNA: TGTGCCAGCAGCCAAGGCCTTTCGGGCGGGGGTCTATCCGAGCAGTACTTC; D: TRBD2; J: TRBJ2-7; V: TRBV3-1/TRBV3-2; size: .
CDR3: CASSQGGWGDQPQHF; DNA: TGTGCCAGCAGCCAAGGGGGGTGGGGCGATCAGCCCCAGCATTTT; D: .; J: TRBJ1-5; V: TRBV3-1/TRBV3-2; size: .
CDR3: CSAEGGYEQYF; DNA: TGCAGTGCCGAGGGGGGTTACGAGCAGTACTTC; D: .; J: TRBJ2-7; V: TRBV20-1; size: .
CDR3: CAISGRGAAYNEQFF; DNA: TGTGCCATCAGTGGAAGGGGGGCAGCCTACAATGAGCAGTTCTTC; D: .; J: TRBJ2-1; V: TRBV10-3; size: .
CDR3: CASSGRVSNEQFF; DNA: TGTGCCAGCAGCGGCAGGGTCAGCAATGAGCAGTTCTTC; D: .; J: TRBJ2-1; V: TRBV11-2; size: .
CDR3: CASSFTPGLVLEQYF; DNA: TGTGCCAGCAGTTTTACTCCGGGACTAGTCCTCGAGCAGTACTTC; D: TRBD2; J: TRBJ2-7; V: TRBV27; size: .